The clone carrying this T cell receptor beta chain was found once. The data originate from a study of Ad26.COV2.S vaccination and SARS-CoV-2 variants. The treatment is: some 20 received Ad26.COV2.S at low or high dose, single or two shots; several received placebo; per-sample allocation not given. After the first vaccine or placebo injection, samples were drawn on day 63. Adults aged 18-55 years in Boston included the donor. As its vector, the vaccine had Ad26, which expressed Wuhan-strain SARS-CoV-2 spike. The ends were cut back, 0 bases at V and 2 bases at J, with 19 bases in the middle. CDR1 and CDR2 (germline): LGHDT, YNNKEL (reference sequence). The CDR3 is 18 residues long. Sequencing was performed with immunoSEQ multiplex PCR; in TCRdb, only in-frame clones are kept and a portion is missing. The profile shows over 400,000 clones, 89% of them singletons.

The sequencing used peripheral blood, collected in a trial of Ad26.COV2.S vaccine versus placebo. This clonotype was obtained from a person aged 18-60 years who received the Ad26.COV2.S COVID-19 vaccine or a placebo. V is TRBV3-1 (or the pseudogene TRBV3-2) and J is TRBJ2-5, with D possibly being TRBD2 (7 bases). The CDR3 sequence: CASSQDHPKGGLQETQYF. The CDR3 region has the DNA TGTGCCAGCAGCCAAGACCATCCGAAGGGGGGGTTGCAAGAGACCCAGTACTTC.